Below are 30 T cell receptor beta chains sequenced from a single sample in a study of blood T cells in healthy people across ages. Then a second PCR, running about 7 to 11 cycles, was carried out with a sample-barcoded 5' primer and a J-beta primer mix. TCRdb used MiXCR to reprocess the 5' RACE reads, holding one entry per CDR3 protein. The repertoire holds 850,000 or so distinct CDR3 sequences, under 35% seen once, with roughly a sixth in the top ten. Sequencing was performed on blood. The receptors derive from an elderly woman in good health.

In its sample, this clonotype was seen many times. J is TRBJ2-4 and V is TRBV5-1; D may correspond to TRBD1 or TRBD2 (5 bases each). Germline V CDR1 and CDR2: SGHRS, YFSETQ. This CDR3 spans 14 amino acids. V shed 7 bases and J shed 3 bases, with 14 bases lying between them. In DNA, the CDR3 is TGCGCCAGCGGGACGGCCGGCGGCAAAAACATTCAGTACTTC. Protein product: CASGTAGGKNIQYF.

With respect to this clonotype: At one boundary the junction diverges from the germline segment, which might be a read error. The rearrangement links TRBV12-3 or TRBV12-4 to TRBJ1-5, with D unclear. There are 15 residues in the CDR3. CDR3 residues: CASQTWGGSNRPQHF. As DNA, the CDR3 is TGTGCCAGCCAGACGTGGGGTGGGAGCAATCGGCCCCAGCATTTT.

This chain joins TRBV6-6 and TRBJ2-2, with D perhaps TRBD1 (6 bases). This CDR3 comprises 16 residues. Trimming took 5 bases from V and 1 from J, leaving 14 bases between them. CDR1 is MNHNY and CDR2 is SVGAGI in the germline V gene (reference sequence). The CDR3 coding sequence is TGTGCCAGCAGTATCTTAGGGACAAAGAACACCGGGGAGCTGTTTTTT. Translated: CASSILGTKNTGELFF.

Ten or more counts support this clonotype. CDR3 sequence: CASSLRGYSNQPQHF. The DNA of the CDR3 is TGTGCCAGCAGTTTACGGGGATATAGCAATCAGCCCCAGCATTTT. The chain carries TRBV27 and TRBJ1-5; D not certain. Germline values: CDR1 MNHEY, CDR2 SMNVEV (reference sequence). There are 15 residues in the CDR3. V was clipped by 2 bases and J by 0 bases, with 8 bases between them.

The V and J genes are TRBV4-1 and TRBJ2-5, with TRBD2 matching over 9 bases. CDR1 and CDR2 from the germline V gene are MGHRA and YSYEKL. CDR3 length: 16 amino acids. V shed 1 base and J 5 bases; nucleotides not matched to a gene: 8. The CDR3 DNA reads TGCGCCAGCAGCCAAGTCCACCTAGCGGGACTGGAGACCCAGTACTTC. Translating gives CASSQVHLAGLETQYF.

V usage is TRBV5-1 and J usage is TRBJ2-3; tentatively, D is TRBD1 or TRBD2 (6 bases each). Trimming took off 3 bases at V and 2 bases at J, with 13 bases between the two ends. This CDR3 comprises 15 residues. Germline CDR1 and CDR2: SGHRS and YFSETQ. CDR3 in DNA: TGCGCCAGCAGCTCGGGACGGGGGCACACAGATACGCAGTATTTT. This sequence encodes CASSSGRGHTDTQYF.

Regarding this clonotype: One base away lies a much larger clone, so this may be a sequencing read error. This sequence joins TRBV7-2 and TRBJ1-1; no firm D call. V lost 1 base and J 4 bases, leaving 7 bases between the germline ends. This CDR3 has 13 residues. CDR1 SGHTA and CDR2 FQGNSA come from the germline V gene. The CDR3 is CASSLEAGTEAFF. The CDR3 DNA is TGTGCCAGCAGCTTAGAAGCAGGCACTGAAGCTTTCTTT.

A word on this clonotype: This may stem from a read error, because a much larger clone lies one nucleotide away. The CDR3 sequence is CSARGWGGNYGYTF. The CDR3, as DNA: TGCAGTGCTAGAGGTTGGGGGGGAAACTATGGCTACACCTTC. The chain links TRBV20-1 to TRBJ1-2; D may be TRBD1 (5 bases). Trimming pared 1 base from V and 2 bases from J, leaving 11 bases between. Looked up from germline, CDR1 is DFQATT and CDR2 is SNEGSKA (reference sequence). The CDR3 contains 14 residues.

The rearrangement uses TRBV10-2 and TRBJ1-2; a weak D match, TRBD1 (5 bases). V was shortened by 7 bases and J by 7 bases, with 13 bases between the two germline ends. Germline loops: CDR1 WSHSY, CDR2 SAAADI. This CDR3 is built from 12 residues. Here the CDR3 DNA reads TGCGCCAGCACCGAGGGAGGGGCTGGCTACACCTTC. It yields the protein CASTEGGAGYTF.

The V gene is TRBV18, the J gene TRBJ1-2; no reliable D call. The V end was cut by 6 bases, the J end by 2 bases, with 22 bases between. In germline, CDR1 is KGHSH, CDR2 LQKENI. The CDR3 has 17 residues. DNA of the CDR3: TGTGCCAGCTCGCCAACCACGGTAGCCCCACTGAACTATGGCTACACCTTC. Its translation: CASSPTTVAPLNYGYTF.

V usage is TRBV28 and J usage is TRBJ1-1; D is possibly TRBD1 (5 bases). CDR3 length: 14 amino acids. Germline CDR1 MDHEN, CDR2 SYDVKM. Trimming took 6 bases from V and 1 from J, leaving 12 bases between them. The DNA of the CDR3 is TGTGCCAGCAGCAACAGCGGGGCGAACACTGAAGCTTTCTTT. Encoded protein: CASSNSGANTEAFF.

Many counts were recorded for this clonotype. The chain links TRBV4-3 to TRBJ1-6; no definite D call. There are 15 residues in the CDR3. V was shortened by 2 bases and J by 0 bases, with 5 bases between the two germline ends. Germline CDR1 reads LGHNA; CDR2 reads YSLEER. The CDR3 region has the DNA TGCGCCAGCAGCCAAAGGAGCTCCTATAATTCACCCCTCCACTTT. It encodes CASSQRSSYNSPLHF.

This clonotype was seen a handful of times. Being one base from a much bigger clone, this may be a read error. This chain joins TRBV28 and TRBJ2-7; the D is unclear. CDR3 size: 12 residues. Germline V gene lookup returns CDR1 MDHEN and CDR2 SYDVKM. Here the CDR3 DNA reads TGTGCCAGCAGAGTTAGCTCCCACGAGCAGTACTTC. Its translation is CASRVSSHEQYF.

The chain joins TRBV20-1 to TRBJ1-6; D might be TRBD1 (5 bases). This CDR3 is 15 amino acids long. CDR1 is DFQATT and CDR2 is SNEGSKA in the germline V gene (reference sequence). The ends were cut back, 2 bases at V and 4 bases at J, with 12 bases in the middle. CDR3 DNA sequence: TGCAGTGCTAGATCGGGGGAACAGTATAATTCACCCCTCCACTTT. Translation: CSARSGEQYNSPLHF.

In its sample, this clonotype was seen many times. The chain combines TRBV7-2 with TRBJ1-6; a weak D match, TRBD1 (5 bases). Trimming removed 4 bases at V and 9 bases at J, with 10 bases between. The CDR3 contains 13 residues. Germline assignment: CDR1 SGHTA and CDR2 FQGNSA. CDR3 coding DNA: TGTGCCAGCAGCTCTTCTGGGGGTTCACCCCTCCACTTT. Amino acid sequence: CASSSSGGSPLHF.

CDR3 DNA sequence: TGCAGTACAGTCCCGGGACACTATAACACTGAAGCTTTCTTT. Protein: CSTVPGHYNTEAFF. The chain combines TRBV20-1 with TRBJ1-1; TRBD1 might be the D (6 bases). The CDR3 consists of 14 residues. With 8 bases removed from V and 2 bases from J, the gap between germline ends came to 18 bases. From germline, CDR1 is DFQATT and CDR2 SNEGSKA (reference sequence).

On this clonotype itself: A much larger clone lies one base from this, so it may be a read error. The chain recombines TRBV4-3 with TRBJ1-1; the D gene is possibly TRBD1 (6 bases). The CDR3 extends over 14 amino acids. Deletions cut 6 bases from V and 2 bases from J, with 13 bases between. Germline V gene lookup returns CDR1 LGHNA and CDR2 YSLEER. In DNA, the CDR3 is TGCGCCAGCAGAGGGGACACCTACAACACTGAAGCTTTCTTT. Encoded protein: CASRGDTYNTEAFF.

This clonotype was observed a few times. J is TRBJ2-1 and V is TRBV9, with D perhaps given as TRBD1 or TRBD2 (6 bases each). The DNA end is more similar to TRBJ2-7, so the J call may be wrong. CDR1 SGDLS and CDR2 YYNGEE come from the germline V gene. The CDR3 extends over 15 amino acids. CDR3 sequence reads: CASTRLGGSYNEQYF. In DNA, the CDR3 is TGTGCCAGCACAAGGCTAGGGGGGTCCTACAATGAGCAGTACTTC.

The sample holds a few counts of this clonotype. A read error may be the cause here, since a much bigger clone is one base away. The chain is built from TRBV7-2 and TRBJ2-1; 12 bases are a match to TRBD2. J was trimmed by 7 bases and V by 11 bases; bases with no gene match: 9. The CDR3 runs to 14 residues. CDR1 SGHTA and CDR2 FQGNSA come from the germline V gene. CDR3 DNA sequence: TGTGCCGGCACCCTAGCGGGGGGGCGAAATGAGCAGTTCTTC. Translating it yields CAGTLAGGRNEQFF.

This clonotype was detected a few times. The chain carries TRBV27 and TRBJ1-1; D might be TRBD1 (6 bases). From germline, CDR1 is MNHEY and CDR2 SMNVEV (reference sequence). V was clipped by 1 base and J by 2 bases, with 11 bases between them. This CDR3 has 15 residues. The CDR3 bases are TGTGCCAGCAGTTTATATGTGGGACAAAACACTGAAGCTTTCTTT. This translates into CASSLYVGQNTEAFF.

Of note for this clonotype: One junction end disagrees with the germline gene, perhaps due to a read error. The CDR3 here is CTSSPTSGGASTDTQYF. The DNA of the CDR3 is TGTACCAGTAGCCCGACTAGCGGGGGGGCTAGCACAGATACGCAGTATTTT. The chain couples TRBV19 to TRBJ2-3; 14 bases match TRBD2. This CDR3 region has 17 residues. Germline CDR1 LNHDA, CDR2 SQIVND (reference sequence).

This clonotype was seen at least ten times. This chain uses TRBV12-3 or TRBV12-4 with TRBJ2-3; 12 nucleotides line up with TRBD1. The junction had 6 bases not matched to a gene; V was cut back by 8 bases and J by 6 bases. This CDR3 comprises 14 residues. CDR3 residues: CASEWDRGRDTQYF. CDR3 bases: TGTGCCAGCGAATGGGACAGGGGGCGGGATACGCAGTATTTT.

This clonotype was seen a single time. V usage is TRBV7-2 and J usage is TRBJ2-4, with 9 bases lining up with TRBD2. The closer fit of TRBJ2-7 to the DNA end suggests the J call may be wrong. Looked up from germline, CDR1 is SGHTA and CDR2 is FQGNSA. CDR3 size: 15 residues. CDR3 loop: CASSTAMGLAYEQYF. For the CDR3, the DNA is TGTGCCAGCTCAACTGCAATGGGACTAGCTTACGAGCAGTACTTC.

This clonotype has ten or more counts. The genes are TRBV4-3 and TRBJ2-3; 9 nucleotides match TRBD2. V dropped 4 bases and J dropped 1; count of bases not matched to a gene: 3. From germline, CDR1 is LGHNA and CDR2 YSLEER. This CDR3 contains 15 residues. The chain's CDR3 is CASSPSSGGTDTQYF. DNA for the CDR3: TGCGCCAGCAGCCCATCTAGCGGGGGCACAGATACGCAGTATTTT.

This CDR3 reads CASTPIDVPRGYTF. CDR3 in DNA: TGTGCCAGCACCCCAATAGACGTCCCTAGAGGCTACACCTTC. The chain carries TRBV28 and TRBJ1-2; no reliable D call. The CDR3 spans 14 residues. Germline CDR1 MDHEN, CDR2 SYDVKM. V was cut by 7 bases and J by 8 bases, with 20 bases left in between.

There are many counts of this clonotype. The chain couples TRBV6-1 to TRBJ2-3, with 11 bases fitting TRBD1. There are 15 residues in the CDR3. Trimming took 6 bases from V and 6 from J; bases not matched to a gene: 8. Per the germline V gene, CDR1 is MNHNS and CDR2 is SASEGT. The CDR3 is CASSGGTGGRDTQYF. CDR3 coding DNA: TGTGCCAGCAGCGGCGGGACAGGGGGACGGGATACGCAGTATTTT.

About this clonotype itself: The junction shows a germline mismatch at one end, possibly a read error. The V call is TRBV7-2, the J call TRBJ1-6; the match to TRBD1 covers 8 bases. The CDR3 totals 15 residues. The germline gives CDR1 SGHTA, CDR2 FQGNSA. CDR3 sequence: CASRPDTGGGSPPHF. DNA of the CDR3: TGTGCCAGCAGACCCGACACAGGGGGAGGGTCACCCCCCCACTTT.

This clonotype was counted between two and nine times. The chain carries TRBV4-3 and TRBJ1-3; D not certain. In germline, CDR1 is LGHNA, CDR2 YSLEER. The CDR3 extends over 17 amino acids. The V gene lost 0 bases and the J gene lost 1 base, with 13 bases spanning the gap. As DNA, the CDR3 is TGCGCCAGCAGCCAAGACATGGTGGGCAGGTCTGGAAACACCATATATTTT. Its protein is CASSQDMVGRSGNTIYF.

This clonotype was seen a handful of times. The rearrangement uses TRBV2 and TRBJ1-2, with a weak D call TRBD1 (5 bases). CDR3 size: 14 residues. Trimming took off 7 bases at V and 0 bases at J, with 12 bases between the two ends. Germline V gives CDR1 SNHLY, CDR2 FYNNEI. DNA for the CDR3: TGTGCCAGCACTGACAGCGAAGCTAACTATGGCTACACCTTC. Translated, it gives CASTDSEANYGYTF.

This clonotype was counted only a few times. The chain employs TRBV3-1 and TRBJ1-2; 8 bases line up with TRBD1. Germline values: CDR1 LGHDT, CDR2 YNNKEL (reference sequence). Losses at the gene ends were 6 bases for V and 7 bases for J; bases not matched to a gene: 7. The CDR3 runs to 13 residues. This CDR3 reads CASRRTGGAGYTF. The CDR3 DNA follows: TGTGCCAGCAGACGTACAGGGGGGGCTGGCTACACCTTC.